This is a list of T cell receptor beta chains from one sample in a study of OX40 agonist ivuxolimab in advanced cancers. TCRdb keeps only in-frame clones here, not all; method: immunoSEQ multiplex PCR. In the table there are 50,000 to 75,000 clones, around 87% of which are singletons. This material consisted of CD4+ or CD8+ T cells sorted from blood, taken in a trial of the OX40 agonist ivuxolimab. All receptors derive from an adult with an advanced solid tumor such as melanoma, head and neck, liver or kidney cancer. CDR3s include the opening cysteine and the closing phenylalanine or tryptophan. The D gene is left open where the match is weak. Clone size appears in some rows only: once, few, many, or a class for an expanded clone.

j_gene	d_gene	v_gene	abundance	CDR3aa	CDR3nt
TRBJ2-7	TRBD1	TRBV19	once	CASSTGQGVSYEQYF	TGTGCCAGTAGTACCGGACAGGGGGTCTCCTACGAGCAGTACTTC
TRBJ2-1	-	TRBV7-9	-	CASGGQGYNEQFF	TGTGCCAGCGGGGGTCAGGGCTACAATGAGCAGTTCTTC
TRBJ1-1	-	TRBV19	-	CASSAMSGWAEAFF	TGTGCCAGTAGTGCGATGTCGGGGTGGGCTGAAGCTTTCTTT
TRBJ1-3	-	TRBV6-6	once	CASKLDLSGNTIYF	TGTGCCAGCAAGTTGGACCTCTCTGGAAACACCATATATTTT
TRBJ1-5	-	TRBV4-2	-	CASSQDRAGSQPQHF	TGTGCCAGCAGCCAAGATCGGGCAGGCAGTCAGCCCCAGCATTTT
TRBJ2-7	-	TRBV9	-	CASSGSGTGSYEQYF	TGTGCCAGCAGCGGGTCGGGGACGGGATCCTACGAGCAGTACTTC
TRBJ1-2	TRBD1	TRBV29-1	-	CSVEPTGTGYGYTF	TGCAGCGTTGAACCGACAGGGACAGGGTATGGCTACACCTTC
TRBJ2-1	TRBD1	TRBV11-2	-	CASSPGQGKFF	TGTGCCAGCAGTCCAGGACAGGGGAAGTTCTTC
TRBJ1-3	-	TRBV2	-	CASSEFYRAGNTIYF	TGTGCCAGCAGTGAATTCTACAGGGCTGGAAACACCATATATTTT
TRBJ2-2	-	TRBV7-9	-	CASSAGWRDGELFF	TGTGCCAGCTCAGCGGGTTGGCGTGACGGGGAGCTGTTTTTT
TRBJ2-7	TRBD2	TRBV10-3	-	CATARLAGSTYEQYF	TGTGCCACCGCAAGACTAGCGGGATCAACCTACGAGCAGTACTTC
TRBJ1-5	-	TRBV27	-	CASSLVGQPQHF	TGTGCCAGCAGTTTAGTTGGACAGCCCCAGCATTTT
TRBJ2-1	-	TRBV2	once	CASNEGPYNEQFF	TGTGCCAGCAATGAGGGCCCCTACAATGAGCAGTTCTTC
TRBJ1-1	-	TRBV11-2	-	CASSPGLITEAFF	TGTGCCAGCAGCCCGGGGTTGATCACTGAAGCTTTCTTT
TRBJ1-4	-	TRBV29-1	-	CSVPIGGNEKLFF	TGCAGCGTTCCAATAGGGGGTAATGAAAAACTGTTTTTT
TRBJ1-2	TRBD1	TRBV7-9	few	CASSFAPGQGDHGYTF	TGTGCCAGCAGCTTCGCTCCCGGACAGGGGGACCATGGCTACACCTTC
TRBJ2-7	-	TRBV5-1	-	CASSPLGGEQYF	TGCGCCAGCAGCCCATTAGGTGGCGAGCAGTACTTC
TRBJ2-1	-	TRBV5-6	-	CASNRERGSNEQFF	TGTGCCAGCAACAGGGAGCGGGGTTCCAATGAGCAGTTCTTC
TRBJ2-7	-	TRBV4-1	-	CASSQVPGLYEQYF	TGCGCCAGCAGCCAAGTCCCAGGGCTCTACGAGCAGTACTTC
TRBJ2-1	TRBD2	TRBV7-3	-	CASSRTSGSNEQFF	TGTGCCAGCAGCCGGACTAGCGGGAGTAATGAGCAGTTCTTC
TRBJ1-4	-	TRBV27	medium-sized	CASSSTTGFEKLFF	TGTGCCAGCAGTTCCACCACAGGGTTTGAAAAACTGTTTTTT
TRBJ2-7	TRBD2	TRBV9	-	CASSVGTSGSYEQYF	TGTGCCAGCAGCGTAGGGACTAGCGGCTCCTACGAGCAGTACTTC